This T cell receptor beta chain was captured by sequencing in a study of T cell repertoires in cytomegalovirus infection. Each CDR3 protein is one row after TCRdb ran MiXCR on the reads. The sample lists 300,000 to 400,000 distinct CDR3 sequences; approximately 32% were seen once. Comments on this clonotype: The target antigen is unknown.

The receptor was isolated from a human donor in good health (CMV status not recorded). Some clones in this sample may be carry-over from other donors' samples. The sequences come from cultured PBMCs, collected from culture after CMV antigen stimulation.

The CDR3 DNA sequence: TGTGCCAGCAGCTTGGCGCTCAGACCCGGGTGGGCGAACATAGCCAAAAACATTCAGTACTTC. Translated: CASSLALRPGWANIAKNIQYF. The chain has TRBV7-6 and TRBJ2-4; D unresolved. The CDR3 is made up of 21 amino acids. CDR1 and CDR2 (germline): SGHVS, FNYEAQ. Trimming removed 3 bases at V and 0 bases at J, with 27 bases between.